Described below is a single TCR beta chain sequence and its context. What it binds is not known. This clone may be a read error of a much larger clone one base away. The data are from a study of Graves' ophthalmopathy and Graves' hyperthyroidism. Study-level results: Cross-validated, the 13-signature model showed 87.88%/81.08% sensitivity/specificity, and 80%/75% in the test set.

The authors amplified TCR beta CDR3 regions from RNA transcripts. The first round was an RT-PCR with HTBI primers, and the second round was a multiplex PCR. From the multiplex PCR reads, TCRdb called clonotypes with MiXCR, one entry per CDR3 protein. The repertoire has about 370,000 distinct CDR3 sequences, roughly a sixth of them found once; the top ten carry roughly 2.3%. Looked up from germline, CDR1 is SGHNT and CDR2 is YYREEE (reference sequence). CDR3 length: 14 amino acids. Exclusion covered patients with other autoimmune diseases or uncontrolled infections (as well as pregnancy or lactation). What supplied the PBMCs was approximately 10 ml of fresh peripheral blood.

This receptor was obtained from an adult woman with stable Graves' hyperthyroidism. The source material was peripheral blood. J is TRBJ2-2 and V is TRBV5-4; a weak D match, TRBD2 (6 bases). CDR3 amino acids: CASQTWGTTGGLFF. CDR3 nucleotide sequence: TGTGCCAGCCAGACCTGGGGGACCACCGGGGGGCTGTTTTTT.